Below are 17 T cell receptor beta chains sequenced from a single sample in a study of response to subunit inactivated influenza vaccine. Each CDR3 protein gets one entry after TCRdb re-called the RT-PCR reads with MiXCR. The table has 500,000 to 600,000 distinct CDR3 sequences, about an eighth seen once. The source was PBMCs from blood, collected on the day of vaccination. The receptor source for this set is a man in his fifties who received an inactivated influenza vaccine.

The table lists this clonotype with a count of one. The V call is TRBV2, the J call TRBJ2-1; 8 bases line up with TRBD2. Trimming took 10 bases from V and 12 from J; bases not matched to a gene: 17. The CDR3 has 14 amino acids. CDR1 and CDR2 (germline): SNHLY, FYNNEI. In DNA form, the CDR3 reads TGTGCCACCACCGAAACCGGGACTAGATATGTGCAGTTCTTC. Its protein product is CATTETGTRYVQFF.

At least ten counts were recorded for this clonotype. This sequence joins TRBV6-2 or TRBV6-3 and TRBJ2-6, with D unresolved. CDR1 and CDR2 (germline): MNHEY, SVGEGT. The V gene lost 6 bases and the J gene lost 0 bases, with 9 bases spanning the gap. The CDR3 consists of 15 residues. CDR3 DNA sequence: TGTGCCAGCAGAACCCAGGTCTCTGGGGCCAACGTCCTGACTTTC. Amino acids: CASRTQVSGANVLTF.

This clonotype has ten or more counts. This chain connects TRBV20-1 to TRBJ1-1, with 7 bases lining up with TRBD1. The CDR3 extends over 14 amino acids. V gave up 6 bases and J gave up 5 bases; unmatched junction bases: 12. The germline CDR1 and CDR2 sequences are DFQATT and SNEGSKA (reference sequence). CDR3: CSAVQGQRTTEAFF. CDR3 coding DNA: TGCAGTGCCGTCCAGGGACAGAGGACTACTGAAGCTTTCTTT.

This clonotype occurred many times. At one boundary the junction diverges from the germline segment, which might be a read error. The chain joins TRBV5-1 to TRBJ2-1; 12 bases are a match to TRBD2. Germline CDR1 reads SGHRS; CDR2 reads YFSETQ. CDR3 length: 16 amino acids. The CDR3 loop reads CASSLGLAGSYNEQFF. For the CDR3, the DNA is TGTGCCAGCAGCTTGGGACTAGCGGGCTCCTACAATGAGCAGTTCTTC. Supplemented by reference TRBV5-1 and TRBJ2-1, the full variable domain reads KAGVTQTPRYLIKTRGQQVTLSCSPISGHRSVSWYQQTPGQGLQFLFEYFSETQRNKGNFPGRFSGRQFSNSRSEMNVSTLELGDSALYLCASSLGLAGSYNEQFFGPGTRLTVL.

This sequence joins TRBV20-1 and TRBJ2-7; a possible D gene is TRBD2 (6 bases). CDR1 DFQATT and CDR2 SNEGSKA come from the germline V gene (reference sequence). V lost 6 bases, J lost 4 bases, and 19 bases lay in between. CDR3 length: 14 amino acids. The CDR3 coding sequence is TGCAGTGCGAGGCCCGGGACTCGCGAATACGAGCAGTACTTC. This sequence encodes CSARPGTREYEQYF.

The rearrangement links TRBV7-2 to TRBJ2-2, with D perhaps given as TRBD1 or TRBD2 (6 bases each). Germline CDR1 is SGHTA and CDR2 is FQGNSA. The CDR3 loop spans 15 amino acids. V lost 5 bases and J lost 3, with 13 bases in between. The CDR3 DNA is TGTGCCAGCAGCAATAGGGGGGTCCACACCGGGGAGCTGTTTTTT. Translated, it gives CASSNRGVHTGELFF.

This clonotype was seen at least ten times. The CDR3 DNA sequence: TGTGCCAGCAGCCAAGTCGGGGGGGGCACCGGGGAGCTGTTTTTT. As protein: CASSQVGGGTGELFF. The chain has TRBV3-1 and TRBJ2-2; TRBD2 agrees at 8 bases. From germline, CDR1 is LGHDT and CDR2 YNNKEL (reference sequence). Trimming cost V 1 base and J 4 bases; bases outside gene matches: 2. There are 15 residues in the CDR3.

The genes are TRBV24-1 and TRBJ2-2; 10 bases are a match to TRBD1. The CDR3 is 16 amino acids. CDR1 and CDR2 from the germline V gene are KGHDR and SFDVKD. J gave up 5 bases and V 4 bases, and 6 bases lay outside the gene matches. CDR3 coding DNA: TGTGCCACCAGTGAAACCGGGACAGGGGCGACCGGGGAGCTGTTTTTT. Residues: CATSETGTGATGELFF.

The CDR3 coding sequence is TGCAGCGTTTTAGTGCCTGGGGCCAACGTCCTGACTTTC. The encoded protein is CSVLVPGANVLTF. The chain joins TRBV29-1 to TRBJ2-6; D is undetermined. This CDR3 comprises 13 residues. V lost 5 bases and J 2 bases, leaving 7 bases between the germline ends. Germline CDR1 SQVTM, CDR2 ANQGSEA.

The V gene is TRBV4-2, the J gene TRBJ2-3; TRBD2 matches 15 bases. The trim removed 5 bases at V and 5 bases at J, leaving 5 bases unmatched. Germline loops: CDR1 LGHNA, CDR2 YNFKEQ. This CDR3 is 16 amino acids long. The chain's CDR3 is CASSNGLAGGQDTQYF. The CDR3 nucleotides read TGTGCCAGCAGCAACGGACTAGCGGGGGGGCAAGATACGCAGTATTTT.

This clonotype was counted many times. The rearrangement uses TRBV28 and TRBJ2-1, with 10 bases aligning to TRBD2. Germline trimming cut 6 bases from V and 4 bases from J; bases unmatched to any gene: 6. Germline CDR1 and CDR2: MDHEN and SYDVKM. The CDR3 spans 15 residues. In DNA, the CDR3 is TGTGCCAGCAGCTGGAGACTAGCGGGTTACAATGAGCAGTTCTTC. The encoded protein is CASSWRLAGYNEQFF.

The chain links TRBV20-1 to TRBJ2-4; D not resolved. The V end lost 0 bases, the J end lost 0 bases, and 12 bases lay between the germline ends. Germline lookup yields CDR1 DFQATT and CDR2 SNEGSKA (reference sequence). The CDR3 sequence is 16 residues long. This CDR3 reads CSARDRAAPAKNIQYF. The CDR3 region has the DNA TGCAGTGCTAGAGATCGAGCCGCCCCAGCCAAAAACATTCAGTACTTC.

In its sample, this clonotype was seen many times. The rearrangement links TRBV2 to TRBJ2-1; TRBD1 is a possible D gene (5 bases). The germline V gene encodes CDR1 SNHLY and CDR2 FYNNEI. This CDR3 is 15 amino acids long. V was pared by 7 bases and J by 1 base, with 14 bases between. CDR3 nucleotides: TGTGCCAGCATGCTCGACAGAGCGTCCTACAATGAGCAGTTCTTC. It encodes CASMLDRASYNEQFF.

The CDR3 spells CASSLVGGTPYNEQFF. The DNA for the CDR3 is TGCGCCAGCAGCTTGGTGGGCGGGACCCCCTACAATGAGCAGTTCTTC. The V gene is TRBV5-1, the J gene TRBJ2-1; D is possibly TRBD2 (6 bases). There are 16 residues in the CDR3. Germline CDR1 reads SGHRS; CDR2 reads YFSETQ. V was shortened by 0 bases and J by 2 bases, with 12 bases between the two germline ends.

The rearrangement links TRBV6-1 to TRBJ2-1; D is unresolved. The CDR3 has 16 amino acids. V dropped 6 bases and J dropped 8 bases, with 23 bases sitting between them. Germline CDR1 MNHNS, CDR2 SASEGT. As DNA, the CDR3 is TGTGCCAGCAGCCAGAATATGCAACGCAGGCGCGATGAGCAGTTCTTC. As protein: CASSQNMQRRRDEQFF.

This clonotype was detected only a few times. CDR3 loop: CSVGTTDGFKGVEAFF. CDR3 nucleotides: TGCAGCGTTGGAACAACGGACGGATTTAAAGGTGTTGAAGCTTTCTTT. The chain joins TRBV29-1 to TRBJ1-1; D call uncertain. The CDR3 totals 16 residues. V dropped 4 bases and J dropped 7 bases, with 25 bases sitting between them. From germline, CDR1 is SQVTM and CDR2 ANQGSEA.

As DNA, the CDR3 is TGTGCCAGCAGTCCGGCGGGTAGCTCGAATGAGCAGTTCTTC. This codes for CASSPAGSSNEQFF. The rearrangement uses TRBV12-3 or TRBV12-4 and TRBJ2-1; D possibly corresponds to TRBD2 (5 bases). The CDR3 extends over 14 amino acids. V lost 5 bases, J lost 7 bases, and 15 bases lay in between.